This TCR beta chain was captured by sequencing in a study of cytomegalovirus exposure and HLA in healthy donors (dated by TCRdb to the late 2010s). General notes on the study: According to an earlier analysis of 550 to 750 of the donors, about 190 million T cells yielded 120 million or so unique TCR beta sequences and approximately 300 Gb of sequence data. Approximately 300 gigabases of sequencing data and around 80 million unique TCR sequences made up an early release that covered over 550 HLA-typed donors. Of the 300 to 500 genotyped donors, roughly 76% were placed in the genetic ancestry cluster associated with self-reported Caucasian donors. The aim of the study was to test whether cataloging public T cell receptors could identify signatures of past pathogen exposure. The T cell repertoires of several hundred subjects were profiled by immunosequencing and related to cytomegalovirus serostatus. In addition to the first cohort of hundreds of subjects, a separate validation cohort of 120 different subjects was used. To predict cytomegalovirus infection status, the study combined high-throughput TCR immunosequencing, statistical association of individual TCRs with disease status, and machine learning. A later analysis re-analyzed previously published TCR beta repertoires from about 730 donors and added high-resolution HLA genotyping to study TCR occurrence patterns. Rather than drawing on any new phenotypic data, the later analysis identified candidate immune exposures from TCR beta sequences and the way those sequences occurred across donors. An earlier analysis of around 580 of the donors used high-throughput TCR beta sequencing to judge whether each TCR beta V gene segment behaved as functional or pseudogenic. Alongside the repertoire data, information on donor age, sex, ethnicity and CMV serostatus was compiled. A later genetic analysis took genome-wide SNP genotypes for about three fifths of the roughly 670 donors and used that subset as a discovery cohort. All discovery cohort repertoires had been generated using a single sequencing platform. HLA typing included class I and class II loci at four-digit resolution. Typing coverage varied by locus: roughly 629-640 donors for A, B, C, DRB1 and DQB1; some 520 for DQA1; 600 to 610 for DPA1; roughly 450 for DPB1. Roughly 5 DR-DQ haplotypes were handled as single units for association and clustering because linkage in the cohort was strong. Among over 350 genotyped donors of the cohort, an average of approximately 240,000 unique TCR beta nucleotide sequences were sequenced per donor, roughly 20% of them non-productive. Overall study results and their limits: The study listed 150 to 200 TCR beta chains as associated with cytomegalovirus. Because the 87-base-pair reads could not distinguish some IMGT-functional V segments, including TRBV6-2 and TRBV6-3, those segments were excluded. The presence/absence analyses assumed that sequencing depth was roughly uniform across donors, and that assumption may not be true. The authors suggested that the approach could potentially be generalized to other disease states and immunological phenotypes. CMV serostatus was the only immune exposure information available for the cohort. Because some donors lacked HLA typing at each locus, the association tests relied only on the typed subset. Three of the identified cytomegalovirus-associated TCR beta chains were confirmed in vitro to be specific for cytomegalovirus antigens. In a later analysis, HLA-associated TCR beta chains were found to be more clonally expanded and to have lower generation probabilities than equally common non-associated chains. Specific HLA alleles were associated with 15,000 to 20,000 TCR beta sequences at a false discovery rate of 0.05 in a later analysis. A further reported finding was that TCR beta sequences accurately predicted the HLA-A and HLA-B alleles for most subjects in the first cohort. When HLA alleles, especially DR and DQ, strongly co-occurred, TCR associations were difficult to assign to individual alleles. This cohort had only TCR beta chains sequenced, and the lack of alpha or paired-chain data limited which features could be detected. A later analysis found that most CMV-associated TCR beta chains appeared HLA-restricted, with HLA associations seemingly driven largely by CMV exposure. An earlier analysis of approximately 600 of the donors showed that most TCR beta V segments appeared in productive rearrangements either about 87% or about 30% of the time, which broadly matched IMGT annotations. An association between a missense DCLRE1C variant and V-gene and J-gene trimming of TCR beta chains was found in a later genetic analysis and replicated in an independent cohort. A cluster of highly shared sequence variants was judged likely to be a technical artifact of the sequencing pipeline. The classifier was reported to diagnose cytomegalovirus status with high specificity and sensitivity in both the original cohort and the validation cohort. Linkage disequilibrium might explain the correlated functional status among segregating V segments, but an unknown experimental factor could not be excluded. A later analysis reported that several top co-occurrence clusters appeared linked to parvovirus B19, influenza, CMV and Epstein-Barr virus. The earlier analysis of almost 600 of the donors excluded some 15 rarely observed V segments, including chromosome 9 orphons, because counts were too low. Across donors, most TCR sequences were observed very rarely, whereas some public TCRs were present in many individuals. According to a later genetic analysis, donors in an Asian-associated ancestry cluster had fewer N-insertions in productive TCRs than the approximately 650-donor mean. In a later analysis, the rate of TCR association differed among HLA loci, with DRB1 alleles having the most associated TCRs and HLA-C alleles having the fewest.

A note on this clone: The antigen it recognizes is unknown.

The library was prepared using the immunoSEQ multiplex PCR assay. For the multiplex PCR, a mixture combining 60 forward primers for TCR Vbeta segments and 13 reverse primers for TCR Jbeta segments was used. The CDR3 region of rearranged TCR beta genes was amplified from genomic DNA with a multiplex PCR assay. The amplified TCR beta libraries were sequenced on the Illumina HiSeq System as 87-base-pair reads. In the paper's pipeline: In a later analysis, tens of millions of unique TCR beta chains were counted across the 650 to 700 repertoires, and around 11 million of these chains were shared by at least two donors. A nearest-neighbor algorithm error-corrected the raw reads and collapsed the reads into unique sequences, merging closely related sequences to remove PCR and sequencing errors. To assign V, D and J gene segments, CDR3 sequences were aligned to IMGT reference sequences. For a sequence to be retained, a match of at least six nucleotides was required to both a V gene segment and a J gene segment. A rearrangement was called productive if the CDR3 had no stop codons and remained in frame with V and J, and every other rearrangement was called non-productive. Following IMGT convention, CDR3 was defined as the stretch from the second conserved V-encoded cysteine to the conserved J-encoded phenylalanine. Sequences without an unambiguous match to a single V gene segment were excluded from the earlier analysis of about 600 of the donors. An earlier analysis of around 600 of the donors classified V segments as functional when productive rearrangements were above 56.7% and as segregating when the standard deviation between donors was above 5%. A statistical classification framework was built to diagnose cytomegalovirus status from the catalog of TCR beta chain sequences. V and J gene assignment, in a later analysis, came from comparing TCR nucleotide sequences with IMGT/GENE-DB human TR gene sequences. In a later analysis, CDR3 sequences and most-parsimonious VDJ recombination scenarios were assigned using the TCRdist pipeline. In a later analysis, each TCR beta chain was defined by its CDR3 amino acid sequence together with its V-gene family, and reads lacking a unique V-gene family were excluded. In a later analysis, fewer than 600 highly shared, low-generation-probability nucleotide sequences were removed to address suspected cross-contamination and a sequencing artifact. For each public chain, a later analysis derived a clonal expansion index from normalized ranks of inferred template counts within each repertoire. A later analysis computed generation probabilities with a VDJ recombination model fitted to out-of-frame rearrangements, and checked the results against IGoR. In a later analysis, TCR-TCR, TCR-HLA and TCR-CMV co-occurrence was scored with hypergeometric tests, and a repertoire-size bias correction was applied to TCR pairs. In a later analysis, false discovery rates were estimated by permuting HLA or CMV assignments 20 times. In a later analysis, co-occurring TCRs were grouped using DBSCAN, with TCRdist sequence similarity added in when clustering inside HLA-allele-positive subsets. Co-occurrence clustering excluded repertoires with fewer than 30,000 or more than 120,000 public chains, plus five with anomalous nucleotide sharing. Sourced from immuneACCESS, this table was stored by TCRdb with only in-frame sequences that have V and J called. A share of the clones is absent; for the studies checked, an unresolved V gene accounts for under half, and the remainder has no known explanation. That table is the source of V, J and clone size, and D and trimming were worked out from the DNA. The table kept for this sample lists 100,000 to 150,000 clones. Of the sample, 2.5% to 3% is held by the ten largest clones.

The junction carries 11 bases between V and J, which are trimmed by 1 base and 6 bases respectively. Based on the germline V gene, the CDR1 and CDR2 sequences are SGHAT and FQNNGV. There are 14 amino acids in the CDR3, from cysteine to phenylalanine inclusive. Kept here is only the CDR3 DNA, which spans 42 bases and is read in frame from base 1. The cohort consisted of 666 healthy bone marrow donors. Cohort members were all nominally healthy when sampled, although unrecorded immune exposures were likely present. The donor was CMV seronegative and was included in the group of 352 seronegative cohort members. A peripheral blood sample was provided by each donor, and peripheral blood mononuclear cells were used for TCR beta sequencing. The Qiagen DNeasy Blood Extraction Kit was used to extract genomic DNA from the blood cell samples.

Sequencing used PBMCs. The clonotype comes from a man between 25 and 39 years old in good health and CMV-seronegative. The chain was built from TRBV11-2 and TRBJ2-3; no D segment can be confidently identified. The sequenced DNA is TGTGCCAGCAGCTTAGCGCCTAGTTCGGATACGCAGTATTTT. It is translated as CASSLAPSSDTQYF.